This T cell receptor beta chain comes out of a study of blood T cell repertoires in COVID-19. As for the study in general: Acute and convalescent COVID-19 specimens originated in the United States, Italy and Spain. PBMCs, B-cell-depleted T cells, or T cells were the source of the cDNA or gDNA that made up the material.

Germline V CDR1 and CDR2: LNHNV, YYDKDF (reference sequence). Trimming at V came to 5 bases and at J to 4 bases, leaving 3 bases not matched to a gene. The CDR3 length is 14 residues. Methods used by the authors: Using reference gene primer amplification, nucleated cell counts were estimated. Sequencing used immunoSEQ multiplex PCR; TCRdb keeps in-frame clones, though not all of them. That table gives V, J and clone size, and the DNA gave D and trimming. The repertoire includes 250,000 or so clones, about four fifths of them detected once, and around 2% sits in the top ten. The chain joins TRBV15 to TRBJ2-3, with TRBD2 matching 10 bases. The sequencing input was peripheral blood. The receptor was derived from a man between 25 and 39 years old who had recovered from COVID-19. The DNA for the CDR3 is TGTGCCACCAGCCGCGGGACTAGCGCAGATACGCAGTATTTT. This gives the protein CATSRGTSADTQYF.